This T cell receptor (beta chain) is drawn from a study of CD8+ T cells in alopecia areata. The overall study: The tofacitinib course ran for 6 to 18 months and was followed by 6 months off drug.

The germline V and J ends were trimmed by 1 base and 5 bases, with 8 bases remaining between them. The germline gives CDR1 MGHDK, CDR2 SYGVNS. This CDR3 spans 13 amino acids. General study results and limits: Association of baseline CD8+ expansion with response is uncertain owing to one nonresponder.

Treatment noted: oral pan-JAK inhibitor, 5-10 mg twice daily. Researchers gathered lesional scalp punch biopsies and peripheral blood from patients with alopecia areata. Investigators sorted PBMCs to obtain both CD4+ and CD8+ T cells. TCR sequencing used cDNA made by reverse transcription of extracted RNA. The data were produced by immunoSEQ multiplex PCR, yet TCRdb's version contains in-frame clones alone and is incomplete. The profile shows roughly 120,000 clones, 58% of them singletons. Concerning this clone itself: Its antigen is not known.

The rearrangement joins TRBV25-1 to TRBJ1-2; D is undetermined. The clonotype comes from a human donor with alopecia areata. Sequencing was performed on CD8+ T cells sorted from blood, taken at week 4, from a patient treated with tofacitinib. The CDR3 bases are TGTGCCAGCAGTGAATCCAGCTCTTATGGCTACACCTTC. It specifies CASSESSSYGYTF.